One and the same sample provided the 23 T cell receptor beta chains below, sequenced in a study of cytomegalovirus exposure and HLA in healthy donors (dated by TCRdb to about 2017). The library was made by the immunoSEQ multiplex PCR assay. Here the immuneACCESS table is served through TCRdb, limited to in-frame sequences with V and J called. Missing clones are a known gap in these copies; in checked studies unresolved V genes cover under half, and the rest lacks a known reason. Present in this sample are 160,000 or so clones, around nine tenths of which were seen just once. The ten largest clones add up to less than 3.5% of the sample. Sequencing was done on a sample of PBMCs. These receptors were collected from a man between 18 and 29 years old in good health and CMV-seropositive.

A few counts support this clone. The V call is TRBV4-3, the J call TRBJ2-1, with TRBD2 identical over 8 bases. There are 21 residues in the CDR3. J gave up 0 bases and V 2 bases, and 18 bases lay outside the gene matches. Germline CDR1 reads LGHNA; CDR2 reads YSLEER. The CDR3: CASSQQLARDLAGSSYNEQFF. Here the CDR3 DNA reads TGCGCCAGCAGCCAACAGCTAGCCAGAGACCTAGCGGGTTCCTCCTACAATGAGCAGTTCTTC.

In nucleotides, the CDR3 is TGTGCCAGCAGTTATAGTTCGTCTTCGGGGGTAAGCGAGCAGTACTTC. Translated, it gives CASSYSSSSGVSEQYF. This chain uses TRBV6-5 with TRBJ2-7, with D perhaps TRBD2 (6 bases). Germline values: CDR1 MNHEY, CDR2 SVGAGI. With 3 bases removed from V and 6 bases from J, the gap between germline ends came to 21 bases. This CDR3 region has 16 residues.

V gene TRBV2 combines with J gene TRBJ2-7; 10 positions agree with TRBD1. J was trimmed by 2 bases and V by 10 bases; bases with no gene match: 11. CDR1 SNHLY and CDR2 FYNNEI come from the germline V gene. CDR3 size: 15 residues. The CDR3 region is CATAHAGQGAYEQYF. The CDR3, as DNA: TGTGCCACAGCCCACGCTGGACAGGGGGCCTACGAGCAGTACTTC.

The CDR3 spells CASSTDYVAYNEQFF. The CDR3 DNA is TGTGCCAGCAGTACAGATTATGTTGCCTACAATGAGCAGTTCTTC. The chain is built from TRBV6-5 and TRBJ2-1; no clear D. The CDR3 has 15 amino acids. V was pared by 5 bases and J by 2 bases, with 13 bases between. The germline gives CDR1 MNHEY, CDR2 SVGAGI.

The V gene is TRBV7-8, the J gene TRBJ1-1; D call uncertain. V was pared by 4 bases and J by 1 base, with 10 bases between. The CDR3 is 14 amino acids. Germline values: CDR1 SGHVS, CDR2 FQNEAQ. CDR3 in DNA: TGTGCCAGCAGCTCCCCGATGAGGAACACTGAAGCTTTCTTT. The encoded protein is CASSSPMRNTEAFF.

The rearrangement joins TRBV27 to TRBJ2-7; D unclear. The CDR3 sequence is 13 residues long. Trimming left V 5 bases short and J 0 bases short, with 8 bases between. CDR1 is MNHEY, CDR2 SMNVEV, per germline (reference sequence). The CDR3 region has the DNA TGTGCCAGCAGTCCAGGATACTCCTACGAGCAGTACTTC. Translating it yields CASSPGYSYEQYF.

This sequence joins TRBV6-5 and TRBJ2-5, with 11 bases identical to TRBD2. Germline V gene data show CDR1 as MNHEY and CDR2 as SVGAGI. V gave up 4 bases and J gave up 4 bases; unmatched junction bases: 8. The CDR3 extends over 16 amino acids. The CDR3 nucleotides are TGTGCCAGCAGTTTCTTTAGCGGGGGGGCGGGAGAGACCCAGTACTTC. Its protein product is CASSFFSGGAGETQYF.

The rearrangement joins TRBV4-3 to TRBJ2-7, with 7 bases identical to TRBD1. CDR3 length: 15 residues. J gave up 1 base and V 4 bases, and 7 bases lay outside the gene matches. Germline V lookup: CDR1 LGHNA, CDR2 YSLEER. As DNA, the CDR3 is TGCGCCAGCAGCCTCCTGAGGGACAGTTCCTACGAGCAGTACTTC. Translation gives CASSLLRDSSYEQYF.

Here the CDR3 reads CASSQDSPLAFSGANVLTF. In nucleotides, the CDR3 is TGTGCCAGCAGCCAAGATTCCCCCCTCGCGTTCTCTGGGGCCAACGTCCTGACTTTC. The J gene is TRBJ2-6, the V gene TRBV4-2; D is unclear. This CDR3 comprises 19 residues. V lost 0 bases and J lost 0, with 15 bases in between. CDR1 and CDR2 from the germline V gene are LGHNA and YNFKEQ.

The chain links TRBV5-1 to TRBJ2-7; D remains unclear. This CDR3 has 14 residues. V was cut by 0 bases and J by 2 bases, with 9 bases left in between. Germline lookup yields CDR1 SGHRS and CDR2 YFSETQ. The CDR3 loop is CASSLVSLPYEQYF. CDR3 DNA sequence: TGCGCCAGCAGCTTGGTAAGCTTGCCCTACGAGCAGTACTTC.

Here the CDR3 DNA reads TGTGCCAGCAGTTGGGGGCCACAGGGGGTAATAAATGGCTACACCTTC. Its translation is CASSWGPQGVINGYTF. The V gene is TRBV6-5, the J gene TRBJ1-2; TRBD1 matches 8 bases. The V gene end was trimmed by 4 bases and the J gene end by 6 bases; junction bases not matched to a gene: 13. In germline, CDR1 is MNHEY, CDR2 SVGAGI. This CDR3 comprises 16 residues.

V is TRBV28 and J is TRBJ1-3; no clear D gene. V lost 9 bases and J lost 0, with 12 bases in between. Germline loops: CDR1 MDHEN, CDR2 SYDVKM. The CDR3 contains 14 residues. The CDR3 DNA is TGTGCCAGTACTCCGTCAGGCTCTGGAAACACCATATATTTT. Protein sequence: CASTPSGSGNTIYF.

V gene TRBV4-1 combines with J gene TRBJ2-7, with a weak D call TRBD1 (6 bases). Per the germline V gene, CDR1 is MGHRA and CDR2 is YSYEKL. V dropped 4 bases and J dropped 2 bases, with 15 bases sitting between them. CDR3 length equals 15 residues. CDR3 nucleotide sequence: TGCGCCAGCAGCCTACAGGGAGACAAACCCTACGAGCAGTACTTC. This sequence encodes CASSLQGDKPYEQYF.

V gene TRBV19 combines with J gene TRBJ2-7, with 7 bases identical to TRBD1. The CDR3 has 13 residues. The ends lost 5 bases at V and 7 bases at J; junction bases unmatched: 8. Germline loops: CDR1 LNHDA, CDR2 SQIVND (reference sequence). The CDR3: CASSPSTGREQYF. In nucleotides, the CDR3 is TGTGCCAGTAGTCCGTCGACAGGGCGAGAGCAGTACTTC.

This rearrangement joins TRBV5-1 to TRBJ2-5; 8 bases line up with TRBD2. This CDR3 is 15 amino acids long. Germline V gene data show CDR1 as SGHRS and CDR2 as YFSETQ. The junction had 11 bases not matched to a gene; V was cut back by 4 bases and J by 6 bases. The DNA for the CDR3 is TGCGCCAGCAGCACTGGTGGTAGCGGGATAAAGACCCAGTACTTC. Its translation: CASSTGGSGIKTQYF.

The chain is built from TRBV29-1 and TRBJ1-2; 7 bases are shared with TRBD1. With 0 bases clipped from V and 5 bases from J, the junction kept 9 bases outside the gene matches. This CDR3 comprises 15 residues. Germline loops: CDR1 SQVTM, CDR2 ANQGSEA. The CDR3 here is CSVEEVGTAIYGYTF. CDR3 DNA: TGCAGCGTTGAAGAGGTAGGGACAGCAATATATGGCTACACCTTC.

V and J are TRBV27 and TRBJ1-2; no clear D. The CDR3 extends over 14 amino acids. The germline gives CDR1 MNHEY, CDR2 SMNVEV (reference sequence). Trimming pared 2 bases from V and 9 bases from J, leaving 16 bases between. CDR3 in DNA: TGTGCCAGCAGTTTAGAGGGTCCCTCGGGGAGCTACACCTTC. Protein product: CASSLEGPSGSYTF.

This clone was picked up a small number of times. The chain couples TRBV11-2 to TRBJ1-2; tentatively, D is TRBD1 (5 bases). CDR3 length: 14 residues. Germline-derived CDR1 and CDR2 are SGHAT and FQNNGV. V was clipped by 5 bases and J by 2 bases, with 12 bases between them. CDR3 loop: CASSTSGGNYGYTF. CDR3 in DNA: TGTGCCAGCAGCACATCCGGGGGGAACTATGGCTACACCTTC.

The chain joins TRBV11-2 to TRBJ2-1; 8 bases map to TRBD2. The germline CDR1 and CDR2 sequences are SGHAT and FQNNGV. This CDR3 has 13 residues. With V trimmed by 5 bases and J by 10 bases, 7 bases remained unmatched. The CDR3 reads CASSLGLAGEQFF. In nucleotides, the CDR3 is TGTGCCAGCAGCCTCGGACTAGCAGGCGAGCAGTTCTTC.

This chain uses TRBV30 with TRBJ1-5; unclear D gene. Germline V CDR1 and CDR2: GTSNPN, SVGIG (reference sequence). The CDR3 is made up of 16 amino acids. Trimming took 2 bases from V and 0 from J, leaving 14 bases between them. The CDR3 region is CAWSLGVASSNQPQHF. The CDR3 bases are TGTGCCTGGAGTTTAGGAGTGGCGTCTAGCAATCAGCCCCAGCATTTT. Full variable domain (outside the CDR3, taken from reference TRBV30 and TRBJ1-5): SQTIHQWPATLVQPVGSPLSLECTVEGTSNPNLYWYRQAAGRGLQLLFYSVGIGQISSEVPQNLSASRPQDRQFILSSKKLLLSDSGFYLCAWSLGVASSNQPQHFGDGTRLSIL.

This chain joins TRBV7-9 and TRBJ2-1; 10 bases align to TRBD2. Germline lookup yields CDR1 SEHNR and CDR2 FQNEAQ (reference sequence). CDR3 size: 16 residues. Trimming took 5 bases from V and 3 from J; bases not matched to a gene: 7. The DNA of the CDR3 is TGTGCCAGCAGCATGCGGACTAGCGGAGACTACAATGAGCAGTTCTTC. Protein: CASSMRTSGDYNEQFF.

The V call is TRBV7-6, the J call TRBJ1-1; a possible D gene is TRBD1 (5 bases). V dropped 5 bases and J dropped 5 bases, with 9 bases sitting between them. Germline-derived CDR1 and CDR2 are SGHVS and FNYEAQ. The CDR3 extends over 12 amino acids. CDR3: CASSPAGTEAFF. The CDR3 region has the DNA TGTGCCAGCAGCCCCGCAGGGACTGAAGCTTTCTTT.

The chain uses TRBV19 and TRBJ2-7, with a tentative D call TRBD1 (5 bases). The CDR3 loop spans 14 amino acids. From germline, CDR1 is LNHDA and CDR2 SQIVND (reference sequence). The V gene lost 6 bases and the J gene lost 0 bases, with 12 bases spanning the gap. CDR3 coding DNA: TGTGCCAGTAGCATTGGGGCGATCTCCTACGAGCAGTACTTC. It is translated as CASSIGAISYEQYF.